Below, one TCR beta chain is given with its context. Its antigen remains unidentified. These data belong to a study of T cell responses to AZD1222 COVID-19 vaccine. The germline V gene encodes CDR1 MNHEY and CDR2 SVGEGT. V dropped 2 bases and J dropped 0 bases, with 17 bases sitting between them. This CDR3 has 18 amino acids. Clones were read by immunoSEQ multiplex PCR, and TCRdb kept only the in-frame ones, dropping some. The table shows tens of thousands of clones, with 70% to 90% occurring only once. Study-wide results and limits: Recipients of two AZD1222 doses showed rising Spike-specific TCR breadth and depth.

This clonotype was sampled from an adult in good health. This specimen was peripheral blood, taken on day 0 of AZD1222 vaccination. The chain joins TRBV6-2 or TRBV6-3 to TRBJ1-5; D ambiguous. Written as DNA, the CDR3 is TGTGCCAGCAGTTACGTACGGGAACTTCCTTATAGCAATCAGCCCCAGCATTTT. Residues: CASSYVRELPYSNQPQHF.